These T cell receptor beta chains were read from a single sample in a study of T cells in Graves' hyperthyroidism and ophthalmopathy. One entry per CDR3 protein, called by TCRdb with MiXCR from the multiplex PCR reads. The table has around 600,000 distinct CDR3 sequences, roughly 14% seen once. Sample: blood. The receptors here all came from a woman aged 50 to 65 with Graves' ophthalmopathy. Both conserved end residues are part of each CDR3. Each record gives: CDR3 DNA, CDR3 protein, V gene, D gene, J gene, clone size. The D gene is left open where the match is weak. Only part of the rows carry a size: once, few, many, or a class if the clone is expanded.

cdr3_nt: TGCAGCGTTGTCGGCAGGGTGACCTACGAGCAGTACTTC; cdr3_aa: CSVVGRVTYEQYF; v_call: TRBV29-1; d_call: .; j_call: TRBJ2-7; clone_size: .
cdr3_nt: TGTGCCAGCAGCTTCGGGACTACAGATACGCAGTATTTT; cdr3_aa: CASSFGTTDTQYF; v_call: TRBV7-2; d_call: .; j_call: TRBJ2-3; clone_size: many
cdr3_nt: TGTGCCAGCAGAACAGGGGCAGGGGAGACCCAGTACTTC; cdr3_aa: CASRTGAGETQYF; v_call: TRBV12-3/TRBV12-4; d_call: TRBD1; j_call: TRBJ2-5; clone_size: many
cdr3_nt: TGTGCCAGCAGCCGGGAGAGAAATACCAACACTGAAGCTTTCTTT; cdr3_aa: CASSRERNTNTEAFF; v_call: TRBV11-3; d_call: .; j_call: TRBJ1-1; clone_size: many
cdr3_nt: TGTGCCAGCAGTTTGCCAGCGGGAGGTTACGAGCAGTACTTC; cdr3_aa: CASSLPAGGYEQYF; v_call: TRBV28; d_call: TRBD2; j_call: TRBJ2-7; clone_size: many
cdr3_nt: TGCAGCTATTCATGGGGTCGCACCGGGGAGCTGTTTTTT; cdr3_aa: CSYSWGRTGELFF; v_call: TRBV29-1; d_call: .; j_call: TRBJ2-2; clone_size: few
cdr3_nt: TGTGCCATCAGGCCCTGGCGGGAGGACCCAGATACGCAGTATTTT; cdr3_aa: CAIRPWREDPDTQYF; v_call: TRBV10-3; d_call: TRBD2; j_call: TRBJ2-3; clone_size: many
cdr3_nt: TGTGCCAGCAGCTCCGGACTAGCGGGAGTTGGTGAGCAGTTCTTC; cdr3_aa: CASSSGLAGVGEQFF; v_call: TRBV28; d_call: TRBD2; j_call: TRBJ2-1; clone_size: many
cdr3_nt: TGTGCCAGCAGCTCATACAGGGACGGGGAGCTGTTTTTT; cdr3_aa: CASSSYRDGELFF; v_call: TRBV11-2; d_call: .; j_call: TRBJ2-2; clone_size: .
cdr3_nt: TGTGCCAGCAGCTCCCAGACAGGGGGGGACACCGGGGAGCTGTTTTTT; cdr3_aa: CASSSQTGGDTGELFF; v_call: TRBV7-2; d_call: TRBD1; j_call: TRBJ2-2; clone_size: .
cdr3_nt: TGTGCCAGCAGCCCAAATGGACAGGGGGACACCGGGGAGCTGTTTTTT; cdr3_aa: CASSPNGQGDTGELFF; v_call: TRBV7-9; d_call: TRBD1; j_call: TRBJ2-2; clone_size: many
cdr3_nt: TGTGCCAGCACCACCGACAGGGACCGTGAAAAACTGTTTTTT; cdr3_aa: CASTTDRDREKLFF; v_call: TRBV12-3/TRBV12-4; d_call: TRBD1; j_call: TRBJ1-4; clone_size: many
cdr3_nt: TGCAGTGTCTGGATGAACACTGAAGCTTTCTTT; cdr3_aa: CSVWMNTEAFF; v_call: TRBV20-1; d_call: .; j_call: TRBJ1-1; clone_size: many
cdr3_nt: TGTGCCAGCAGCGAAACGACTTTAGGGGGTTACCCATCTGAGCAGTACTTC; cdr3_aa: CASSETTLGGYPSEQYF; v_call: TRBV6-1; d_call: .; j_call: TRBJ2-7; clone_size: .
cdr3_nt: TGTGCCACCAGTGACGATGTGTTAGGGAATGAGCAGTTCTTC; cdr3_aa: CATSDDVLGNEQFF; v_call: TRBV24-1; d_call: .; j_call: TRBJ2-1; clone_size: few
cdr3_nt: TGTGCCAGCAGACGGGACAGGGTGACCGGGGAGCTGTTTTTT; cdr3_aa: CASRRDRVTGELFF; v_call: TRBV5-6; d_call: TRBD1; j_call: TRBJ2-2; clone_size: few
cdr3_nt: TGTGCCAGTAGTAGTCCAGACCCCCTCGAGCAGTACTTC; cdr3_aa: CASSSPDPLEQYF; v_call: TRBV19; d_call: .; j_call: TRBJ2-7; clone_size: .
cdr3_nt: TGTGCCAGCAGCCAGGGACCGGGACAGGGGGCGCAGGGCTACACCTTC; cdr3_aa: CASSQGPGQGAQGYTF; v_call: TRBV2; d_call: TRBD1; j_call: TRBJ1-2; clone_size: .
cdr3_nt: TGCAGTGCTAGAGATTCCCGGAACTATGGCTACACCTTC; cdr3_aa: CSARDSRNYGYTF; v_call: TRBV20-1; d_call: .; j_call: TRBJ1-2; clone_size: many
cdr3_nt: TGTGCCAGCAGCTTAGTCATCTACAATGAGCAGTTCTTC; cdr3_aa: CASSLVIYNEQFF; v_call: TRBV7-8; d_call: .; j_call: TRBJ2-1; clone_size: many
cdr3_nt: TGTGCCAGCTCATCCATAGCGTACGAGCAGTACTTC; cdr3_aa: CASSSIAYEQYF; v_call: TRBV18; d_call: .; j_call: TRBJ2-7; clone_size: many
cdr3_nt: TGTGCCAGCAGCCCCGGACTAGCGGGAGAATCACGTGAGCAGTTCTTC; cdr3_aa: CASSPGLAGESREQFF; v_call: TRBV7-8; d_call: TRBD2; j_call: TRBJ2-1; clone_size: many
cdr3_nt: TGTGCCAGCAGCCAGTGGGACAGAGCCTACGAGCAGTACTTC; cdr3_aa: CASSQWDRAYEQYF; v_call: TRBV3-1; d_call: TRBD1; j_call: TRBJ2-7; clone_size: many
cdr3_nt: TGTGCCACCAGTGATTATGTTCTTAGCAAGGGGAGGGCCATGGAGACCCAGTACTTC; cdr3_aa: CATSDYVLSKGRAMETQYF; v_call: TRBV24-1; d_call: TRBD2; j_call: TRBJ2-5; clone_size: many
cdr3_nt: TGTGCCAGCTCACCCGGACCGCGGGCCTACAATGAGCAGTTCTTC; cdr3_aa: CASSPGPRAYNEQFF; v_call: TRBV18; d_call: .; j_call: TRBJ2-1; clone_size: many
cdr3_nt: TGCGCCAGCAGCCAATGGACAGGGGACTACTACGAGCAGTACTTC; cdr3_aa: CASSQWTGDYYEQYF; v_call: TRBV4-3; d_call: TRBD1; j_call: TRBJ2-7; clone_size: few
cdr3_nt: TGCAGTGCTAGTTTGACGGGAGTCCATGAGCAGTTCTTC; cdr3_aa: CSASLTGVHEQFF; v_call: TRBV20-1; d_call: .; j_call: TRBJ2-1; clone_size: few
cdr3_nt: TGTGCCAGCAGCTTAGCTGCAGGCAACTCTGGAAACACCATATATTTT; cdr3_aa: CASSLAAGNSGNTIYF; v_call: TRBV7-2; d_call: .; j_call: TRBJ1-3; clone_size: few
cdr3_nt: TGCGCCAGCAGCGAAAACCTAGCGGGAGGGCCTGGAAGTCGCTCCTACAATGAGCAGTTCTTC; cdr3_aa: CASSENLAGGPGSRSYNEQFF; v_call: TRBV5-1; d_call: TRBD2; j_call: TRBJ2-1; clone_size: many
cdr3_nt: TGTGCCAGCAGTGAGGCAGCGGGACAGGCGTTTTATGGCTACACCTTC; cdr3_aa: CASSEAAGQAFYGYTF; v_call: TRBV10-3; d_call: TRBD1; j_call: TRBJ1-2; clone_size: .